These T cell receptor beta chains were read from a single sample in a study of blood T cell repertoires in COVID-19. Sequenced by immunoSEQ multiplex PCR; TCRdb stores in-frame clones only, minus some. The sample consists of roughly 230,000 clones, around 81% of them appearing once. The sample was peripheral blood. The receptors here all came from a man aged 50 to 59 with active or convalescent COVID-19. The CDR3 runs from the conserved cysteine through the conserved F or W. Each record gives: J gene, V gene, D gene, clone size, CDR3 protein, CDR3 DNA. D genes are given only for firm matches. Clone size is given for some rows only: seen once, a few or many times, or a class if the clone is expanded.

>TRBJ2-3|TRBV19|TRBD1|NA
CASSTTGTAPDTQYF
TGTGCCAGTAGTACCACCGGGACAGCGCCAGATACGCAGTATTTT
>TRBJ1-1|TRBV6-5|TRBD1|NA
CASSYTDRANTEAFF
TGTGCCAGCAGTTACACGGACAGGGCGAACACTGAAGCTTTCTTT
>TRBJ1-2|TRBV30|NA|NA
CAWDRDGGPGGYTF
TGTGCCTGGGATAGGGACGGGGGGCCGGGTGGCTACACCTTC
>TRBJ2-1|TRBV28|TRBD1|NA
CASSLGQGGDEQFF
TGTGCCAGCAGTTTAGGACAGGGGGGGGATGAGCAGTTCTTC
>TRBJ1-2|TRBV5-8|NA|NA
CASSLTGRAYGYTF
TGTGCCAGCAGCTTAACTGGGCGGGCCTATGGCTACACCTTC
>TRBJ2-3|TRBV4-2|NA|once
CASSQDLGRIGDTQYF
TGTGCCAGCAGCCAAGATCTGGGGCGTATCGGAGATACGCAGTATTTT
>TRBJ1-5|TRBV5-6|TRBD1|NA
CASSRQNRGQYQPQHF
TGTGCCAGCAGCCGCCAGAACAGGGGACAATATCAGCCCCAGCATTTT
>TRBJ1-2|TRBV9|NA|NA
CASSLTLNYGYTF
TGTGCCAGCAGCTTGACACTTAACTATGGCTACACCTTC
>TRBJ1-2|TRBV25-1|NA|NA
CASSEYGEDGGYTF
TGTGCCAGCAGTGAATATGGGGAGGATGGTGGCTACACCTTC
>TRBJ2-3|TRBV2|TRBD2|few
CATGLDTDTQYF
TGTGCCACCGGACTAGACACAGATACGCAGTATTTT
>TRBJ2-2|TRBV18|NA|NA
CASPNAGNTGELFF
TGTGCCAGCCCGAATGCGGGGAACACCGGGGAGCTGTTTTTT
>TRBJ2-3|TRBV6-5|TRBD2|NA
CASSYRLAGDTQYF
TGTGCCAGCAGTTATAGACTAGCTGGGGATACGCAGTATTTT
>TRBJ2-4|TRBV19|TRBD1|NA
CASSLKPKGQGSNIQYF
TGTGCCAGTAGCCTCAAGCCCAAGGGACAGGGAAGCAACATTCAGTACTTC
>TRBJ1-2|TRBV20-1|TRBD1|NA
CSASRRQGLANYGYTF
TGCAGTGCTAGTAGGAGACAGGGATTGGCTAACTATGGCTACACCTTC
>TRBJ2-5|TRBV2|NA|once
CASSKERTHQETQYF
TGTGCCAGCAGTAAGGAGCGTACCCACCAAGAGACCCAGTACTTC
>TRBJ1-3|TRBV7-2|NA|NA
CASSSSSAVGTTPGNTIYF
TGTGCCAGCAGCTCTTCCTCGGCCGTCGGGACAACACCTGGAAACACCATATATTTT
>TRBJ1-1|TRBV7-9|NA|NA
CASSPFMNTEAFF
TGTGCCAGCAGCCCATTCATGAACACTGAAGCTTTCTTT
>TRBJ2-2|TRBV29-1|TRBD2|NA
CSVYKRGGANTGELFF
TGCAGCGTTTATAAAAGGGGAGGGGCGAACACCGGGGAGCTGTTTTTT
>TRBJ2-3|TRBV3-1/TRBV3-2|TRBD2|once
CASSQGLAANTQYF
TGTGCCAGCAGCCAAGGGCTAGCGGCAAATACGCAGTATTTT
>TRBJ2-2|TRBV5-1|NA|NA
CASTRDAGELFF
TGCGCCAGTACGCGGGACGCCGGGGAGCTGTTTTTT
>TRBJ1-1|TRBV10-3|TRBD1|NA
CAISDYRGDTEAFF
TGTGCCATCAGTGACTACAGGGGGGACACTGAAGCTTTCTTT
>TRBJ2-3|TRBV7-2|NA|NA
CASSRVLDTQYF
TGTGCCAGCAGCCGCGTGCTAGATACGCAGTATTTT
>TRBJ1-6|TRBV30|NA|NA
CAWSPVVNSPLHF
TGTGCCTGGAGTCCGGTTGTTAATTCACCCCTCCACTTT
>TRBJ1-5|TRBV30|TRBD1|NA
CAWSSRTGFNQPQHF
TGTGCCTGGAGTTCCCGGACAGGATTCAATCAGCCCCAGCATTTT
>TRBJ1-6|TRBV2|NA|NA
CASSDRNNSPLHF
TGTGCCAGCAGTGACAGAAATAATTCACCCCTCCACTTT
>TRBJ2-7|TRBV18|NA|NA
CASSPRDSSYEQYF
TGTGCCAGCTCACCTCGCGACAGTTCCTACGAGCAGTACTTC
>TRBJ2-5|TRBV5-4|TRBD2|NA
CASRPGGTSGLVETQYF
TGTGCCAGCAGGCCGGGAGGGACTAGCGGATTAGTGGAGACCCAGTACTTC
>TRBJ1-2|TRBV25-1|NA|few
CASSEPGSNYGYTF
TGTGCCAGCAGTGAACCAGGGTCTAACTATGGCTACACCTTC
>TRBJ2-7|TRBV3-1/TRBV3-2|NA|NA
CASSQVLGPLLNEQYF
TGTGCCAGCAGCCAAGTTCTGGGGCCCCTATTAAACGAGCAGTACTTC
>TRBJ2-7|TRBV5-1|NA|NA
CASSSGEYEQYF
TGCGCCAGCAGTTCGGGGGAGTACGAGCAGTACTTC
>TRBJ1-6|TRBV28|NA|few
CASRSGFNNSPLHF
TGTGCCAGCAGGTCGGGGTTCAATAATTCACCCCTCCACTTT